The T cell receptor (delta chain) under discussion was sequenced for a study of Vδ1+ human thymocytes. As regards this clone: The antigen remains undetermined.

Trimming removed 2 bases from V and 0 bases from J, with 18 bases in between. CDR1 is GEAIGNYY and CDR2 is EKD in the germline V gene. The CDR3 consists of 17 residues. RNA was extracted from the cells and then reverse transcribed. CDR3 amplicons came from multiplex PCR with pooled V-gene forward and constant-region reverse primers. TCRdb re-called clones from the multiplex PCR reads via CATT. This sample yields about 73,000 delta-chain clones, of which roughly a third are seen a single time; roughly 0.25% belongs to the top ten. After alphabeta T cell depletion, CD3+ Vdelta1+ Vdelta2- thymocytes were sorted. Study conclusions and caveats: The authors advised highly purified populations and single-cell validation. Thymic TRG and TRD repertoires appeared highly polyclonal. Thymic delta-chain repertoires held roughly 18% Vdelta2 sequences and few Vdelta3, despite high sort purity. TRG sequences recurred across donors, whereas TRD sequences stayed essentially private.

The TCR comes from a boy less than two years old who had congenital heart surgery. The chain joins TRDV2 to TRDJ1; no clear D. Material for sequencing was Vdelta1+ gamma-delta thymocytes from the thymus. Subset denoted: FACS-sorted CD3+ TCRalphabeta- TCRVdelta1+ TCRVdelta2- thymocytes. The DNA for the CDR3 is TGTGCCTGTGACAAAGGGAGAATGGACTATTACACCGATAAACTCATCTTT. It specifies CACDKGRMDYYTDKLIF.